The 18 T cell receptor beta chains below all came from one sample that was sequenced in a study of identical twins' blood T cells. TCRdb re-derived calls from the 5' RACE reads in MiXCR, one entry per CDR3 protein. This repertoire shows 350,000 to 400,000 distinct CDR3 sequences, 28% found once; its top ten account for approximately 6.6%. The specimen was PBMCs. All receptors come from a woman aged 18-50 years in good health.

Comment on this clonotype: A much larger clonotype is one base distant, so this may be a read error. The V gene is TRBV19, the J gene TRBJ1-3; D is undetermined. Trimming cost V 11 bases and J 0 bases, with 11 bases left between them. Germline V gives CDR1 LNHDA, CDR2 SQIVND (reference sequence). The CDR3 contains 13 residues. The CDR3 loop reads CAGKVGSGNTIYF. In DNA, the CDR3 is TGTGCCGGTAAAGTCGGCTCTGGAAACACCATATATTTT. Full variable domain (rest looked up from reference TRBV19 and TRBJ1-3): DGGITQSPKYLFRKEGQNVTLSCEQNLNHDAMYWYRQDPGQGLRLIYYSQIVNDFQKGDIAEGYSVSREKKESFPLTVTSAQKNPTAFYLCAGKVGSGNTIYFGEGSWLTVV.

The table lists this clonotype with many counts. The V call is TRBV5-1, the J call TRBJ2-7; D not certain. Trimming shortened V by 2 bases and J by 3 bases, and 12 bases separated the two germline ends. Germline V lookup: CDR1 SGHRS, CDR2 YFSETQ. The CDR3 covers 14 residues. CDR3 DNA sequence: TGCGCCAGCAGCTTAAGCTTACAAAACTACGAGCAGTACTTC. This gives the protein CASSLSLQNYEQYF.

The CDR3, as DNA: TGTGCCAGCGGGAGGGAAGCTTTCTTT. Encoded protein: CASGREAFF. V usage is TRBV2 and J usage is TRBJ1-1; D is unresolved. The CDR3 has 9 residues. V lost 8 bases, J lost 8 bases, and 6 bases lay in between. Germline-derived CDR1 and CDR2 are SNHLY and FYNNEI.

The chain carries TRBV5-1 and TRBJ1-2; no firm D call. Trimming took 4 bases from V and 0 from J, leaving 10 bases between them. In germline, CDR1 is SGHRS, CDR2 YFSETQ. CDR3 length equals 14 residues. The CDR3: CASSLHGANYGYTF. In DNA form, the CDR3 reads TGCGCCAGCAGCCTCCATGGGGCTAACTATGGCTACACCTTC.

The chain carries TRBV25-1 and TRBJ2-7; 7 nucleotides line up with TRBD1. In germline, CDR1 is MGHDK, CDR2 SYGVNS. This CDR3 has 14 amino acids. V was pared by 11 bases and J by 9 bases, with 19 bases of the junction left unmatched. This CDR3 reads CAGTSRTGTSGQYF. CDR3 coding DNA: TGTGCCGGCACCTCACGGACAGGTACCTCCGGGCAGTACTTC.

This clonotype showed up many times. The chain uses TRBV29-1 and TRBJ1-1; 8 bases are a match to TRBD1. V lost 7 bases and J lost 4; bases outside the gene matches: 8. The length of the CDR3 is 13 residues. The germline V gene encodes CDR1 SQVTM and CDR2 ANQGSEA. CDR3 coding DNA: TGCAGCGCTGACAGGGGTACATTCACTGAAGCTTTCTTT. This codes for CSADRGTFTEAFF.

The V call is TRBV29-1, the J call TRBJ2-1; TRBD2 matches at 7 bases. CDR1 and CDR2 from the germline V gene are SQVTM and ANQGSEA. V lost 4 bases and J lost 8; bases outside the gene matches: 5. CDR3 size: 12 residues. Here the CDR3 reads CSVVGEGYEQFF. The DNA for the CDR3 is TGCAGCGTTGTGGGGGAGGGCTATGAGCAGTTCTTC.

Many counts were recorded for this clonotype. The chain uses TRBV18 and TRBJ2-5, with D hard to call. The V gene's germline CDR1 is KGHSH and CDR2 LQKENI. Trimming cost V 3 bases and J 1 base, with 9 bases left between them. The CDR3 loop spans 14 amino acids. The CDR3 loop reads CASSPLGSQETQYF. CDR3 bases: TGTGCCAGCTCACCCCTCGGTTCCCAAGAGACCCAGTACTTC.

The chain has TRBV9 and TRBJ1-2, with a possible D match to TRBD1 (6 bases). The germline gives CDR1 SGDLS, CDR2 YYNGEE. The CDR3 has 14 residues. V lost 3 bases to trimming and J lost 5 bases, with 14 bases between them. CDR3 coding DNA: TGTGCCAGCAGCGCAATACCGGGACAATATGGCTACACCTTC. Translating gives CASSAIPGQYGYTF. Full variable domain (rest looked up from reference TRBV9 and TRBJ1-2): DSGVTQTPKHLITATGQRVTLRCSPRSGDLSVYWYQQSLDQGLQFLIQYYNGEERAKGNILERFSAQQFPDLHSELNLSSLELGDSALYFCASSAIPGQYGYTFGSGTRLTVV.

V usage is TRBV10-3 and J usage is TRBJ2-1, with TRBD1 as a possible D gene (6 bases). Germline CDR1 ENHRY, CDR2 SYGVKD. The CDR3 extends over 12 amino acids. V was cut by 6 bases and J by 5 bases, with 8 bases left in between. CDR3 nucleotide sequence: TGTGCCATCAGCGGGGACAACAATGAGCAGTTCTTC. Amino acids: CAISGDNNEQFF.

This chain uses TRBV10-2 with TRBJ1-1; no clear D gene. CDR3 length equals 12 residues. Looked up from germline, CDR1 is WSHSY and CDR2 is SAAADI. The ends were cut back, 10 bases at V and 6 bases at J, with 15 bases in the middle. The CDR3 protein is CATSGPTAEAFF. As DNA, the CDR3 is TGCGCCACTTCAGGACCGACCGCTGAAGCTTTCTTT.

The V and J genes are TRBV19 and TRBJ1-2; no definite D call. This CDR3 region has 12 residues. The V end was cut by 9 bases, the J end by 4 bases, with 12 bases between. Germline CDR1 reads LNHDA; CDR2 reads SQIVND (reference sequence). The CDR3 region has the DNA TGTGCCAGCCGAGGACGGATCTATGGCTACACCTTC. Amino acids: CASRGRIYGYTF.

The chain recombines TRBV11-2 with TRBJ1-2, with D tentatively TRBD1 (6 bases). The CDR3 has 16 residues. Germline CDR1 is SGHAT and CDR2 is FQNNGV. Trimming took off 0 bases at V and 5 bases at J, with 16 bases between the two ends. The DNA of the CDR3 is TGTGCCAGCAGCTTAGACGCGGGAACAGGGATGTATGGCTACACCTTC. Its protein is CASSLDAGTGMYGYTF. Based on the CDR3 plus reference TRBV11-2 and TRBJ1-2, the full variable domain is EAGVAQSPRYKIIEKRQSVAFWCNPISGHATLYWYQQILGQGPKLLIQFQNNGVVDDSQLPKDRFSAERLKGVDSTLKIQPAKLEDSAVYLCASSLDAGTGMYGYTFGSGTRLTVV.

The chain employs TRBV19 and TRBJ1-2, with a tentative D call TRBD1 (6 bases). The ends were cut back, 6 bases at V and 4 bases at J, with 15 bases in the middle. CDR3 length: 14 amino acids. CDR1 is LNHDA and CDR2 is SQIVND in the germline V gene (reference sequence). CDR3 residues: CASSPGQSFYGYTF. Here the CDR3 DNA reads TGTGCCAGTAGCCCAGGACAGTCTTTCTATGGCTACACCTTC.

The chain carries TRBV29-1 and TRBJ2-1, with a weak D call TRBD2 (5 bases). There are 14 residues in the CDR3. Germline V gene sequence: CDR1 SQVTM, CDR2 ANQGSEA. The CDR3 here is CSHLWRGPINEQFF. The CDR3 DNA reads TGCAGTCATCTTTGGCGCGGGCCGATCAATGAGCAGTTCTTC.

CDR3 bases: TGTGCCAGCAGCTTAAGGCGTAGCCTCAATGAGCAGTTCTTC. Translated: CASSLRRSLNEQFF. This sequence joins TRBV7-2 and TRBJ2-1; D unclear. Germline lookup yields CDR1 SGHTA and CDR2 FQGNSA. The CDR3 length is 14 residues. Trimming left V 2 bases short and J 6 bases short, with 11 bases between.

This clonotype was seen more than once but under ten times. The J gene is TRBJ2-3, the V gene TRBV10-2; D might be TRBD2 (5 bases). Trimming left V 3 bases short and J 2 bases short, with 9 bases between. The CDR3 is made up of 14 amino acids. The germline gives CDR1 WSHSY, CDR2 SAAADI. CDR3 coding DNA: TGCGCCAGCAGTGACGACGGGAACACAGATACGCAGTATTTT. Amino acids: CASSDDGNTDTQYF.

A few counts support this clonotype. The CDR3 DNA follows: TGTGCCAGCAGTTACGGACAATACACTGAAGCTTTCTTT. It specifies CASSYGQYTEAFF. The V call is TRBV7-9, the J call TRBJ1-1, with a possible D match to TRBD1 (5 bases). The V and J ends lost 6 bases and 3 bases respectively, with 11 bases between them. Germline values: CDR1 SEHNR, CDR2 FQNEAQ (reference sequence). CDR3 length: 13 amino acids.